Listed below are T cell receptor beta chains from one sample, sequenced in a study of cytomegalovirus exposure and HLA in healthy donors. The repertoire was sequenced with immunoSEQ multiplex PCR; TCRdb's copy has only in-frame clones and lacks some. Among about 120,000 clones, 78% were seen once, and the ten largest hold roughly 3.1%. The sequenced sample was PBMCs. The receptor set was obtained from a woman in her twenties or thirties in good health and CMV-seropositive. CDR3s include the opening cysteine and the closing phenylalanine or tryptophan. D genes are given only for firm matches. Part of the rows lack a size; the others show once, few, many or a class for expanded clones.

16,TRBD1,TRBV5-6,.,TRBJ1-5,CASSLGGGTGNQPQHF,TGTGCCAGCAGCTTGGGCGGCGGGACAGGTAATCAGCCCCAGCATTTT
16,TRBD2,TRBV5-1,.,TRBJ2-5,CASSGTSGGAPETQYF,TGCGCCAGCAGCGGAACTAGCGGGGGGGCCCCGGAGACCCAGTACTTC
15,.,TRBV6-5,.,TRBJ1-3,CASRPRAEGGNTIYF,TGTGCCAGCAGACCCCGAGCAGAGGGAGGAAACACCATATATTTT
15,.,TRBV28,.,TRBJ1-5,CASSLLRGRNQPQHF,TGTGCCAGCAGTTTACTTCGGGGGAGGAATCAGCCCCAGCATTTT
14,.,TRBV19,once,TRBJ2-7,CASSTSRFFYEQYF,TGTGCCAGTAGTACGTCCAGGTTTTTCTACGAGCAGTACTTC
15,.,TRBV5-1,.,TRBJ1-2,CASSLSAQAGYGYTF,TGCGCCAGCAGCTTGTCAGCTCAGGCTGGCTATGGCTACACCTTC
15,TRBD1,TRBV5-5,.,TRBJ2-7,CASSRTGDSSYEQYF,TGTGCCAGCAGCCGAACAGGGGACAGCTCCTACGAGCAGTACTTC
17,TRBD2,TRBV5-6,.,TRBJ2-7,CASSLRALWEGSYEQYF,TGTGCCAGCAGCTTACGCGCCCTGTGGGAGGGATCCTACGAGCAGTACTTC
15,.,TRBV4-2,once,TRBJ1-3,CASSQSSLPGNTIYF,TGTGCCAGCAGCCAATCTTCTCTCCCTGGAAACACCATATATTTT
19,TRBD1,TRBV10-1,.,TRBJ1-2,CASSEYRQGAEGANYGYTF,TGCGCCAGCAGTGAGTACAGGCAGGGGGCTGAGGGAGCTAACTATGGCTACACCTTC
11,.,TRBV19,.,TRBJ2-7,CASRQGGEQYF,TGTGCCAGTAGACAGGGCGGCGAGCAGTACTTC
14,.,TRBV7-2,.,TRBJ2-7,CASSFQQGLGEQYF,TGTGCCAGCAGCTTCCAACAGGGCCTGGGGGAGCAGTACTTC
13,.,TRBV19,.,TRBJ1-2,CASSIWRNDGYTF,TGTGCCAGTAGTATCTGGCGGAATGATGGCTACACCTTC
11,.,TRBV2,.,TRBJ2-5,CASSQQETQYF,TGTGCCAGCAGCCAGCAAGAGACCCAGTACTTC
17,TRBD2,TRBV7-9,.,TRBJ2-5,CSSSLVASGEAQETQYF,TGTTCCAGCAGCTTAGTGGCTAGCGGGGAAGCACAGGAGACCCAGTACTTC
16,.,TRBV4-3,once,TRBJ2-7,CASSQDSGPISYEQYF,TGCGCCAGCAGCCAAGATTCAGGTCCTATCTCCTACGAGCAGTACTTC
17,TRBD2,TRBV5-4,.,TRBJ2-1,CASSLAGSGGSMNEQFF,TGTGCCAGCAGCTTGGCCGGTAGCGGGGGTAGTATGAATGAGCAGTTCTTC
15,.,TRBV5-5,few,TRBJ2-5,CASSLVPGRGETQYF,TGTGCCAGCAGCTTGGTCCCGGGTAGAGGCGAGACCCAGTACTTC
13,.,TRBV7-2,.,TRBJ2-5,CASSENNGETQYF,TGTGCCAGCAGCGAAAACAACGGGGAGACCCAGTACTTC
17,.,TRBV18,.,TRBJ1-3,CASSRNPGGNSGNTIYF,TGTGCCAGCTCCCGCAACCCGGGAGGCAATTCTGGAAACACCATATATTTT
15,TRBD1,TRBV6-1,.,TRBJ1-6,CASTPSSDRNPPLHF,TGTGCCAGCACCCCATCATCGGACAGGAATCCACCCCTCCACTTT
11,.,TRBV20-1,once,TRBJ2-5,CSALRGETQYF,TGCAGTGCCCTCAGGGGAGAGACCCAGTACTTC
18,.,TRBV5-1,.,TRBJ2-6,CASSPPLQGVAGANVLTF,TGCGCCAGCAGCCCACCATTACAAGGGGTGGCCGGGGCCAACGTCCTGACTTTC
15,.,TRBV7-2,.,TRBJ2-1,CASTPGSGEYNEQFF,TGTGCCAGCACCCCCGGTTCGGGGGAGTACAATGAGCAGTTCTTC
15,.,TRBV6-1,.,TRBJ2-5,CASMDRKPYQETQYF,TGTGCCAGCATGGACAGAAAGCCGTACCAAGAGACCCAGTACTTC
15,TRBD1,TRBV19,.,TRBJ1-2,CASSTRQGGVYGYTF,TGTGCCAGTAGTACCCGACAGGGGGGGGTCTATGGCTACACCTTC
17,TRBD2,TRBV19,.,TRBJ2-7,CASSPPLSSGGAYEQYF,TGTGCCAGTAGTCCCCCCCTCTCTAGCGGGGGGGCCTACGAGCAGTACTTC
18,TRBD2,TRBV9,.,TRBJ2-1,CASSVAPGLAGGNNEQFF,TGTGCCAGCAGCGTAGCCCCCGGCCTTGCGGGGGGGAATAATGAGCAGTTCTTC